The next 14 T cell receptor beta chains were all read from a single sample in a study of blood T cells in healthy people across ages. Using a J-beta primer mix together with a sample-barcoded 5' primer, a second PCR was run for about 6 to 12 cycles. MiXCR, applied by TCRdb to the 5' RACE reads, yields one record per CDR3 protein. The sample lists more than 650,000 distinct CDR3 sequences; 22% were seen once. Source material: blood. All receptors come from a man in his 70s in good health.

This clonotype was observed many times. In DNA form, the CDR3 reads TGTGCCAGCAGTTTAGGGTCAGATACGCAGTATTTT. Its translation: CASSLGSDTQYF. The chain has TRBV27 and TRBJ2-3; D is unresolved. This CDR3 is built from 12 residues. The germline V gene encodes CDR1 MNHEY and CDR2 SMNVEV (reference sequence). The germline V and J ends were trimmed by 2 bases and 4 bases, with 4 bases remaining between them.

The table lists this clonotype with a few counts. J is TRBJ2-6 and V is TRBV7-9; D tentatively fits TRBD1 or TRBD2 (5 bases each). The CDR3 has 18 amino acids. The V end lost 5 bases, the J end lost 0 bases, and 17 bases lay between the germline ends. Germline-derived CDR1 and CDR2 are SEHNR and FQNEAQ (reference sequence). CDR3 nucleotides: TGTGCCAGCAGCGACTTACCGGGACGGAGCTCTGGGGCCAACGTCCTGACTTTC. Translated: CASSDLPGRSSGANVLTF.

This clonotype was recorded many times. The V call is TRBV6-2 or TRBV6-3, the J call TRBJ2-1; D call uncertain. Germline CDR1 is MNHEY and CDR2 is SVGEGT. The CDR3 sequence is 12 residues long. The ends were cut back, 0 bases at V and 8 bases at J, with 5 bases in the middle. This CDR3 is CASSYSRYEQFF. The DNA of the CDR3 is TGTGCCAGCAGTTACTCTCGGTATGAGCAGTTCTTC.

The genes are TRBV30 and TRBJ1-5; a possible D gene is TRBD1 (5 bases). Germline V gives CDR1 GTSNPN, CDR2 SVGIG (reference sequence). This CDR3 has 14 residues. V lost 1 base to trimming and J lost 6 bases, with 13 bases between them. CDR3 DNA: TGTGCCTGGAGTGGAGGGGCCCAAAGTCAGCCCCAGCATTTT. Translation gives CAWSGGAQSQPQHF.

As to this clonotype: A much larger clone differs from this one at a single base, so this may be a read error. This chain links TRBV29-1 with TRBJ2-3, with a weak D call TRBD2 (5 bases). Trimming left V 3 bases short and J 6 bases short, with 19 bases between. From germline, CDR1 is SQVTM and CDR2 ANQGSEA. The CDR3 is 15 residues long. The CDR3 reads CSVDPLSGFQDTQYF. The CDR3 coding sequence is TGCAGCGTTGATCCTCTATCGGGATTTCAGGATACGCAGTATTTT.

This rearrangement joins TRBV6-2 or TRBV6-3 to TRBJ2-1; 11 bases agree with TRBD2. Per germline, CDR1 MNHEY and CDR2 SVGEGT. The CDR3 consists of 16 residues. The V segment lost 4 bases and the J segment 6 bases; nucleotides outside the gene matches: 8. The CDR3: CASSSLIAGGVNEQFF. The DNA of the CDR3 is TGTGCCAGCAGTTCGCTGATAGCGGGAGGGGTCAATGAGCAGTTCTTC.

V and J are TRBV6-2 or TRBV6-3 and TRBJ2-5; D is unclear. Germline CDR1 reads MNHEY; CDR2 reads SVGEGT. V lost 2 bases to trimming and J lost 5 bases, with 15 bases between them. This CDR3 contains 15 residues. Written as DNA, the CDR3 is TGTGCCAGCAGTTACCCACTCGGAAGGACGGAGACCCAGTACTTC. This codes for CASSYPLGRTETQYF.

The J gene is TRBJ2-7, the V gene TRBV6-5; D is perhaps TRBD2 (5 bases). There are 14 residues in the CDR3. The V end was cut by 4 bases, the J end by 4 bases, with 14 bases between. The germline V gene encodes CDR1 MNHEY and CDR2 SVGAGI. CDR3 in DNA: TGTGCCAGCAGTTCCGGTCCGGGATTATACGAGCAGTACTTC. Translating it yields CASSSGPGLYEQYF.

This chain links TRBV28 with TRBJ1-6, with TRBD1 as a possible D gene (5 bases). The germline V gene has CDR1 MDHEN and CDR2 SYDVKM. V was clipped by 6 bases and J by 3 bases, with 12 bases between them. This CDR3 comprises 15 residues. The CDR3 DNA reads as TGTGCCAGCAGAGCGGGACCGAGCTATAATTCACCCCTCCACTTT. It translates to CASRAGPSYNSPLHF.

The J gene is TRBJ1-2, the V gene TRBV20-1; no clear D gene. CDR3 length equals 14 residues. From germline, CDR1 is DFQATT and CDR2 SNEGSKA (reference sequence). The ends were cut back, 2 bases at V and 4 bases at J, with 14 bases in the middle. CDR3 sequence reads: CSARPEEVFYGYTF. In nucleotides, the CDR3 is TGCAGTGCTAGACCGGAGGAGGTTTTCTATGGCTACACCTTC.

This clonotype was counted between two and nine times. In DNA, the CDR3 is TGTGCCAGCAGTGCGGGCCACAACTACGAGCAGTACTTC. This translates into CASSAGHNYEQYF. V usage is TRBV12-3 or TRBV12-4 and J usage is TRBJ2-7, with D possibly matching TRBD2 (5 bases). The V end lost 5 bases, the J end lost 3 bases, and 11 bases lay between the germline ends. The CDR3 is 13 residues long.

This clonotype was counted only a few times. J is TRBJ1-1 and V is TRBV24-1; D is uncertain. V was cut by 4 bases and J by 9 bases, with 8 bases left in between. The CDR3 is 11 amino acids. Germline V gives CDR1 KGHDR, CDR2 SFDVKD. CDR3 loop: CATSDQYKAFF. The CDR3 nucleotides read TGTGCCACCAGTGACCAGTATAAAGCTTTCTTT.

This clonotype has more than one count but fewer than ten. The CDR3 DNA is TGTGCCAGCAGCTTGGCTACGACAGGGGGGCAGCCCCAGCATTTT. It encodes CASSLATTGGQPQHF. The J gene is TRBJ1-5, the V gene TRBV5-5, with 9 nucleotides matching TRBD1. The CDR3 is 15 amino acids. J gave up 7 bases and V 0 bases, and 5 bases lay outside the gene matches. Germline V CDR1 and CDR2: SGHKS, YYEKEE (reference sequence).

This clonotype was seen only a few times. The CDR3 spells CASSFRTNRADTQYF. The CDR3 DNA sequence: TGTGCCAGCAGCTTCAGAACTAACAGGGCAGATACGCAGTATTTT. The chain combines TRBV7-8 with TRBJ2-3; D is possibly TRBD1 (6 bases). Germline CDR1 and CDR2: SGHVS and FQNEAQ. V gave up 3 bases and J gave up 4 bases, with 14 bases separating them. CDR3 length: 15 amino acids. Full variable domain (remainder filled in from reference TRBV7-8 and TRBJ2-3): GAGVSQSPRYKVAKRGQDVALRCDPISGHVSLFWYQQALGQGPEFLTYFQNEAQLDKSGLPSDRFFAERPEGSVSTLKIQRTQQEDSAVYLCASSFRTNRADTQYFGPGTRLTVL.